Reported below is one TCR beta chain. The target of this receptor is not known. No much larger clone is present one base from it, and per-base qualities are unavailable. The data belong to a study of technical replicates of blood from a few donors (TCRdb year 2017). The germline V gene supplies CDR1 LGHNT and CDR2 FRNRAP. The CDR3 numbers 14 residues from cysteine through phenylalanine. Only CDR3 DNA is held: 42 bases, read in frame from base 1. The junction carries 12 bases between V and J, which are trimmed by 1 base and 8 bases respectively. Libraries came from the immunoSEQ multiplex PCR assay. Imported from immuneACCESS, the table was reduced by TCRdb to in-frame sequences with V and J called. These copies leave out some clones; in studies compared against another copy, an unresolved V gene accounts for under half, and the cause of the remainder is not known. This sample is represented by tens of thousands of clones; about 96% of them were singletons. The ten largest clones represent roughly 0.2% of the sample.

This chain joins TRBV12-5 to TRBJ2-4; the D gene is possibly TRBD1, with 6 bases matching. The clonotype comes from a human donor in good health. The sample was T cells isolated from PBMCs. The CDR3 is CASGLDRERDIQYF. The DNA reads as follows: TGTGCTAGTGGTTTGGACAGGGAGAGGGACATTCAGTACTTC.